What follows are 18 T cell receptor beta chains derived from one specimen sequenced in a study of cytomegalovirus exposure and HLA in healthy donors. The study ran its PCR with 60 Vbeta and 13 Jbeta primers. The repertoire was sequenced with immunoSEQ multiplex PCR; TCRdb's copy has only in-frame clones and lacks some. The sample carries 150,000 to 200,000 clones, about 77% recorded once. Sample: PBMCs. These receptors came from a woman aged 40 to 55 in good health and CMV-seropositive.

This clone showed up just once. Here the CDR3 reads CASRPDRYNEQFF. The CDR3 DNA is TGTGCCAGCAGGCCCGACAGATACAATGAGCAGTTCTTC. The genes are TRBV13 and TRBJ2-1; tentatively, D is TRBD1 (5 bases). This CDR3 contains 13 residues. The V end lost 6 bases, the J end lost 4 bases, and 10 bases lay between the germline ends. The germline CDR1 and CDR2 sequences are PRHDT and FYEKMQ (reference sequence).

This chain connects TRBV7-2 to TRBJ2-7, with D perhaps TRBD1 (5 bases). V lost 3 bases, J lost 6 bases, and 9 bases lay in between. CDR1 is SGHTA and CDR2 is FQGNSA in the germline V gene. CDR3 size: 12 residues. This CDR3 is CASSFQGGEQYF. The CDR3 DNA reads TGTGCCAGCAGCTTCCAGGGCGGCGAGCAGTACTTC.

The J gene is TRBJ1-2, the V gene TRBV18, with D uncertain. The CDR3 length is 13 residues. The V gene's germline CDR1 is KGHSH and CDR2 LQKENI. V gave up 6 bases and J gave up 3 bases, with 11 bases separating them. CDR3 bases: TGTGCCAGCTCGCGTGACGGGGACTATGGCTACACCTTC. Protein: CASSRDGDYGYTF.

This clone has just one count. The chain joins TRBV6-4 to TRBJ2-7, with 10 bases matching TRBD1. There are 14 residues in the CDR3. Looked up from germline, CDR1 is MRHNA and CDR2 is SNTAGT. V trimming: 7 bases; J trimming: 2 bases; junction bases outside the gene matches: 5. The CDR3 coding sequence is TGTGCCAGCATGCCGGGACAGGGGACCTACGAGCAGTACTTC. It codes for CASMPGQGTYEQYF.

V gene TRBV29-1 combines with J gene TRBJ1-2; a weak D match, TRBD1 (5 bases). Per germline, CDR1 SQVTM and CDR2 ANQGSEA. This CDR3 has 13 amino acids. The germline V and J ends were trimmed by 6 bases and 0 bases, with 11 bases remaining between them. Here the CDR3 reads CSVQWGANYGYTF. DNA of the CDR3: TGCAGCGTCCAGTGGGGCGCTAACTATGGCTACACCTTC.

The chain's CDR3 is CASSPSSGPSQETQYF. The CDR3 DNA sequence: TGTGCCAGCTCACCCTCTAGCGGACCATCCCAAGAGACCCAGTACTTC. The V call is TRBV18, the J call TRBJ2-5; TRBD2 agrees at 7 bases. V lost 3 bases to trimming and J lost 1 base; unmatched junction nucleotides: 8. Germline V gene data show CDR1 as KGHSH and CDR2 as LQKENI. The CDR3 is 16 amino acids. The whole variable domain, filled in from reference TRBV18 and TRBJ2-5, reads NAGVMQNPRHLVRRRGQEARLRCSPMKGHSHVYWYRQLPEEGLKFMVYLQKENIIDESGMPKERFSAEFPKEGPSILRIQQVVRGDSAAYFCASSPSSGPSQETQYFGPGTRLLVL.

This clone turned up a few times. The V call is TRBV7-2, the J call TRBJ1-1; D is perhaps TRBD1 (5 bases). The CDR3 consists of 16 residues. Germline V gene data show CDR1 as SGHTA and CDR2 as FQGNSA. The V gene lost 1 base and the J gene lost 3 bases, with 15 bases spanning the gap. The CDR3 DNA sequence: TGTGCCAGCAGCTTAGATCCGGCAGGGAGGTACACTGAAGCTTTCTTT. As protein: CASSLDPAGRYTEAFF. Using reference TRBV7-2 and TRBJ1-1 for the parts outside the CDR3, the full variable domain is GAGVSQSPSNKVTEKGKDVELRCDPISGHTALYWYRQSLGQGLEFLIYFQGNSAPDKSGLPSDRFSAERTGGSVSTLTIQRTQQEDSAVYLCASSLDPAGRYTEAFFGQGTRLTVV.

V usage is TRBV2 and J usage is TRBJ2-7; TRBD2 might be the D (6 bases). Germline CDR1 is SNHLY and CDR2 is FYNNEI. The CDR3 length is 14 residues. V was cut by 6 bases and J by 6 bases, with 18 bases left in between. The CDR3 sequence: CASSPGTPGVEQYF. The CDR3 region has the DNA TGTGCCAGCAGCCCCGGGACTCCCGGGGTCGAGCAGTACTTC.

The chain couples TRBV7-9 to TRBJ2-5; tentatively, D is TRBD2 (6 bases). With the DNA end fitting TRBJ2-7 better, the J assignment may be wrong. Germline V gene data show CDR1 as SEHNR and CDR2 as FQNEAQ (reference sequence). CDR3 length: 13 residues. This CDR3 is CASSLDGGYEQYF. The CDR3 nucleotides read TGTGCCAGCAGCCTCGACGGGGGTTACGAGCAGTACTTC.

The chain uses TRBV27 and TRBJ2-2; TRBD2 is a possible D gene (6 bases). There are 18 residues in the CDR3. The ends were cut back, 4 bases at V and 2 bases at J, with 20 bases in the middle. CDR1 and CDR2 from the germline V gene are MNHEY and SMNVEV (reference sequence). CDR3 bases: TGTGCCAGCAGTTCAACGCCGGACGGGACTCTAAACACCGGGGAGCTGTTTTTT. Protein: CASSSTPDGTLNTGELFF.

Written as DNA, the CDR3 is TGCAGCGTTGGGGGACAGGTCACAGATACGCAGTATTTT. Its translation is CSVGGQVTDTQYF. The chain carries TRBV29-1 and TRBJ2-3, with 8 bases identical to TRBD1. Germline values: CDR1 SQVTM, CDR2 ANQGSEA. CDR3 length: 13 amino acids. After removal of 4 bases from V and 2 bases from J, the junction contained 2 bases not matched to a gene.

This clone was counted between two and nine times. The gene calls are TRBV25-1 and TRBJ1-1; TRBD1 is a possible D gene (6 bases). The V gene lost 1 base and the J gene lost 1 base, with 10 bases spanning the gap. This CDR3 region has 15 residues. The V gene's germline CDR1 is MGHDK and CDR2 SYGVNS. The CDR3 protein is CASSESGTKNTEAFF. DNA of the CDR3: TGTGCCAGCAGTGAATCGGGGACAAAGAACACTGAAGCTTTCTTT.

The chain couples TRBV29-1 to TRBJ2-5; 7 nucleotides line up with TRBD1. The CDR3 has 15 residues. The germline gives CDR1 SQVTM, CDR2 ANQGSEA. V gave up 4 bases and J gave up 3 bases; unmatched junction bases: 11. The CDR3 bases are TGCAGCGTTGTTTTGGGTAGGGACAGTGAAGAGACCCAGTACTTC. Encoded protein: CSVVLGRDSEETQYF.

This clone was observed a few times. The CDR3 coding sequence is TGTGCCAGCAGCCCATCCAGGACAAAGGATACGCAGTATTTT. Its translation is CASSPSRTKDTQYF. This chain uses TRBV7-2 with TRBJ2-3; maybe TRBD1 (5 bases). Germline V CDR1 and CDR2: SGHTA, FQGNSA. Trimming took 5 bases from V and 6 from J, leaving 15 bases between them. The CDR3 covers 14 residues.

This rearrangement joins TRBV7-9 to TRBJ1-2; 10 nucleotides align to TRBD1. J gave up 6 bases and V 5 bases, and 12 bases lay outside the gene matches. Germline V gene lookup returns CDR1 SEHNR and CDR2 FQNEAQ (reference sequence). The CDR3 extends over 16 amino acids. CDR3 nucleotide sequence: TGTGCCAGCAGCCCAGGGGGGGACAGGGGCGGCAATGGCTACACCTTC. Its translation is CASSPGGDRGGNGYTF.

This clone was counted a few times. The chain links TRBV2 to TRBJ2-1, with TRBD1 matching 11 bases. Germline V gene data show CDR1 as SNHLY and CDR2 as FYNNEI. V lost 6 bases to trimming and J lost 7 bases; unmatched junction nucleotides: 11. This CDR3 contains 16 residues. CDR3 residues: CASRSTDRGLRNEQFF. As DNA, the CDR3 is TGTGCCAGCAGATCGACGGACAGGGGGCTGCGGAATGAGCAGTTCTTC.

A few counts support this clone. This rearrangement joins TRBV6-5 to TRBJ2-1, with 10 bases identical to TRBD2. CDR1 is MNHEY, CDR2 SVGAGI, per germline. The CDR3 sequence is 15 residues long. The trim removed 2 bases at V and 7 bases at J, leaving 5 bases unmatched. CDR3 region: CASSYSGGAGNEQFF. For the CDR3, the DNA is TGTGCCAGCAGTTACAGCGGGGGGGCAGGGAATGAGCAGTTCTTC.

The chain employs TRBV13 and TRBJ2-5, with 7 bases fitting TRBD2. Per the germline V gene, CDR1 is PRHDT and CDR2 is FYEKMQ (reference sequence). After removal of 7 bases from V and 6 bases from J, the junction contained 8 bases not matched to a gene. The CDR3 runs to 13 residues. The CDR3 nucleotides are TGTGCCAGCAAAGAGGGAGGGAGGCAGACCCAGTACTTC. Residues: CASKEGGRQTQYF.